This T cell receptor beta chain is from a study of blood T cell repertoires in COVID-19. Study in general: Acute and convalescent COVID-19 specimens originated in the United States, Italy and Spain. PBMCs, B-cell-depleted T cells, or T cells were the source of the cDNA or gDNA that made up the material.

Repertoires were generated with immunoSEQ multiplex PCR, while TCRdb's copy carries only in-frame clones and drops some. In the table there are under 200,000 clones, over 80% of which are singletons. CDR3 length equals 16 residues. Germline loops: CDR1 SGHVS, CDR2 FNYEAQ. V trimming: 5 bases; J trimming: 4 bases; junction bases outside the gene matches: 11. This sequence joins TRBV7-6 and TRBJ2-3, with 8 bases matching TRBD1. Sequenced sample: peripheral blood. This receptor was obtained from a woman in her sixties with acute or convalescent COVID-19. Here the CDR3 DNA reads TGTGCCAGCAGCCAACTTTCAGGACAGGGAGCAGATACGCAGTATTTT. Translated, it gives CASSQLSGQGADTQYF. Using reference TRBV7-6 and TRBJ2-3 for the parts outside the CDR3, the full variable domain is GAGVSQSPRYKVTKRGQDVALRCDPISGHVSLYWYRQALGQGPEFLTYFNYEAQQDKSGLPNDRFSAERPEGSISTLTIQRTEQRDSAMYRCASSQLSGQGADTQYFGPGTRLTVL.